The text below deals with one T cell receptor beta chain. This entry belongs to a study of long-term antiretroviral therapy in people with HIV. Germline CDR1 is SEHNR and CDR2 is FQNEAQ (reference sequence). Trimming removed 4 bases at V and 2 bases at J, with 16 bases between. This CDR3 spans 16 amino acids. Sequencing relied on immunoSEQ assay v3.0, run at survey level. TCRdb keeps only in-frame clones here, not all; method: immunoSEQ multiplex PCR. The sample lists some 27,000 clones, about 85% seen once, with 6.5% to 9% in the top ten. The clonotype comes from a man aged 40-50 years with HIV. The source was unsorted PBMCs, collected 3 years after starting antiretroviral therapy. The chain recombines TRBV7-9 with TRBJ2-3; possibly TRBD2 for D (7 bases). The CDR3 DNA reads TGTGCCAGCAGCTCTACCTACGCGGGGGCCACAGATACGCAGTATTTT. Its protein product is CASSSTYAGATDTQYF. The variable domain in full, with the rest retrieved from reference TRBV7-9 and TRBJ2-3, is DTGVSQNPRHKITKRGQNVTFRCDPISEHNRLYWYRQTLGQGPEFLTYFQNEAQLEKSRLLSDRFSAERPKGSFSTLEIQRTEQGDSAMYLCASSSTYAGATDTQYFGPGTRLTVL.